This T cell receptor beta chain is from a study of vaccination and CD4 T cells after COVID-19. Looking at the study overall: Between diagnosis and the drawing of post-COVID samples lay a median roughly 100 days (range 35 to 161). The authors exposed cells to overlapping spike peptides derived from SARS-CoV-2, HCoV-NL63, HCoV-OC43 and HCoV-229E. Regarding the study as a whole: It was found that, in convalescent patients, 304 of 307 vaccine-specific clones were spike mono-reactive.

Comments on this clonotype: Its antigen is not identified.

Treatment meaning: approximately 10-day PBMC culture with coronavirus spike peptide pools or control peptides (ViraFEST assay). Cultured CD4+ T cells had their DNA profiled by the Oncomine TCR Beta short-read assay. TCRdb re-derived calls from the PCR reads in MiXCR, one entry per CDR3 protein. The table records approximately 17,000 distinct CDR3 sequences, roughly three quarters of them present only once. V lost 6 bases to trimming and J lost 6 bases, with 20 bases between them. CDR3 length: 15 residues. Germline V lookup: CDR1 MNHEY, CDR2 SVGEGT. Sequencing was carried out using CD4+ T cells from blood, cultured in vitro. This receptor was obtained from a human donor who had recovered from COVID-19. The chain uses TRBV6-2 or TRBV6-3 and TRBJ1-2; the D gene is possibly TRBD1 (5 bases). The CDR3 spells CASSTYSPREHGYTF. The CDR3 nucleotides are TGTGCCAGCAGCACATACAGTCCCAGGGAACATGGCTACACCTTC.